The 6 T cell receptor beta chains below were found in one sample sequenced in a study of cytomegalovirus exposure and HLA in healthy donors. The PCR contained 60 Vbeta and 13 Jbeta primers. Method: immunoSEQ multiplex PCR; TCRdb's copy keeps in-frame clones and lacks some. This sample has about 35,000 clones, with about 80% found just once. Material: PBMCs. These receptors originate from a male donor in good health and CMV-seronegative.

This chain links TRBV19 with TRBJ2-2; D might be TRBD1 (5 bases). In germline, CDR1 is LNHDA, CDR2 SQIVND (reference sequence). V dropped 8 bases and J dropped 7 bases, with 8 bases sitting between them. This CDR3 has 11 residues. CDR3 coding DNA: TGTGCCAGTGGACACATCGGGGAGCTGTTTTTT. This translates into CASGHIGELFF.

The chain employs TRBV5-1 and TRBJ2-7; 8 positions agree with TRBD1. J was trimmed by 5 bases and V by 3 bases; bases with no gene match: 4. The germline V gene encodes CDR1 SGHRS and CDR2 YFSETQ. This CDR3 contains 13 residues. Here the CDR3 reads CASSSRQGHEQYF. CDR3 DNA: TGCGCCAGCAGCTCACGACAGGGGCACGAGCAGTACTTC.

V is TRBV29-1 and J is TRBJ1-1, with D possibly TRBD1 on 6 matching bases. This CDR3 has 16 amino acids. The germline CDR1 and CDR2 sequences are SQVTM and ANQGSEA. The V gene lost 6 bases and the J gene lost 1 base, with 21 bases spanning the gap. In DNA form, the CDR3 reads TGCAGCGTCCTCAGGGGAACCGCTTATTGGAACACTGAAGCTTTCTTT. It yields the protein CSVLRGTAYWNTEAFF. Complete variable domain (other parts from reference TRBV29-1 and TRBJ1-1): SAVISQKPSRDICQRGTSLTIQCQVDSQVTMMFWYRQQPGQSLTLIATANQGSEATYESGFVIDKFPISRPNLTFSTLTVSNMSPEDSSIYLCSVLRGTAYWNTEAFFGQGTRLTVV.

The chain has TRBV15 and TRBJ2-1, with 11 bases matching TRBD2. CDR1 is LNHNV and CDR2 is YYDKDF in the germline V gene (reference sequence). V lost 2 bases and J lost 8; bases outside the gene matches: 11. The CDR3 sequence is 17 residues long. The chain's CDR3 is CATSRPIAGGPYHEQFF. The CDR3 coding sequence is TGTGCCACCAGCAGACCGATAGCGGGGGGGCCTTACCATGAGCAGTTCTTC. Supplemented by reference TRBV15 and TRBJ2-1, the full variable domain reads DAMVIQNPRYQVTQFGKPVTLSCSQTLNHNVMYWYQQKSSQAPKLLFHYYDKDFNNEADTPDNFQSRRPNTSFCFLDIRSPGLGDTAMYLCATSRPIAGGPYHEQFFGPGTRLTVL.

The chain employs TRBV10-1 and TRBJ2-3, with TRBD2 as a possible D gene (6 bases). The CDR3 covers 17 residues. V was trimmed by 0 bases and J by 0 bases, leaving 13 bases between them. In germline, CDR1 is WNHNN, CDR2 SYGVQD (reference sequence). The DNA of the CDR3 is TGCGCCAGCAGTGAGTCGGCCAGCGGGTCTAGCACAGATACGCAGTATTTT. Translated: CASSESASGSSTDTQYF.

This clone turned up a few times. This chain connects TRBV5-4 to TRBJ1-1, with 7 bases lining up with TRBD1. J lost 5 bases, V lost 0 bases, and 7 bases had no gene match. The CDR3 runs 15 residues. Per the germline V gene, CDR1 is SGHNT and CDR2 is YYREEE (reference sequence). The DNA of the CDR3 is TGTGCCAGCAGCTTGGTGGCAGGGGGATGGACTGAAGCTTTCTTT. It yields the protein CASSLVAGGWTEAFF.